This T cell receptor beta chain was obtained from a study of blood T cell repertoires in COVID-19 (dated by TCRdb to 2020 to 2022). Notes on the research overall: Samples from collaborators originated in the United States, Italy and Spain and spanned both the acute and convalescent phases of COVID-19. The prospective study material was composed of cDNA or gDNA derived from T cells, B-cell-depleted T cells, or PBMCs. Subjects who had been exposed to COVID-19, were actively infected with it, or had recovered from it provided the deeply sampled blood TCRbeta repertoires that made up the dataset. The repertoires were released in a freely available public database meant as a resource for research on the immune response to SARS-CoV-2. The samples were drawn from two sources: the first 160 participants of the ongoing ImmuneRACE study, and 1,000 to 1,500 subjects contributed by 6 global collaborators. A de-identified subject ID, COVID-19 status, age in years and sex were almost always included in the sample metadata. Where available, HLA class I and class II types were obtained from metadata supplied by the sample provider rather than from assay-based typing. Study-level results and caveats: Clinical and demographic metadata were provided uncurated, with the amount varying by source and participant.

This clone was observed a single time. Its antigen remains undetermined. Base-call qualities are not available, and no considerably larger clone is one nucleotide away. The collaborating institutions used their own protocols to collect whole blood in K2EDTA tubes. Collaborator samples were shipped for TCRbeta analysis as frozen whole blood, isolated PBMCs, or DNA extracted from either sample type. TCRbeta CDR3 regions were amplified from genomic DNA by means of the immunoSEQ Assay, a bias-controlled multiplex PCR. Concerning the study's data processing: Nucleated cell counts per sample were estimated from amplification of reference gene primers within the assay. To quantify the absolute abundance of each unique TCRbeta CDR3 rearrangement, sequence reads were collapsed and filtered. For each sample, productive Simpson clonality was calculated as the square root of Simpson's diversity index over productive rearrangements. TCRdb limited this immuneACCESS table to in-frame rearrangements with V and J called. A share of clones is missing; checked studies link under half to unresolved V genes, and the rest is unexplained. D and trimming were read from the DNA, whereas the V and J calls and clone size are those reported in that table. The sample profile shows more than 35,000 clones; about 89% of them were found once. The ten biggest clones cover about 6.1% of the sample.

Inclusive of the bounding cysteine and phenylalanine, the CDR3 is 11 residues long. Just CDR3 DNA is preserved here, 33 bases in frame from base 1. V is pruned by 8 bases and J by 7 bases, leaving 6 bases of the junction without a gene match. Per the germline V gene (reference sequence), DFQATT is the CDR1 and SNEGSKA is the CDR2. Sequencing was performed on peripheral blood. The chain joins TRBV20-1 to TRBJ1-1; the central 8 bases match TRBD1. The receptor was derived from a human donor in a cohort sampled during active COVID-19. Read as DNA, the sequence is TGCAGTTCGGGGACAGGTGGTGAAGCTTTCTTT. The encoded protein is CSSGTGGEAFF.